The TCR beta chain under discussion was sequenced for a study of OX40 agonist ivuxolimab in advanced cancers. About the study: Ivuxolimab, an antibody that agonizes OX40 (CD134), was administered to the patients.

As for this clone: Its antigen is undetermined.

Overall study findings and caveats: Antigen specificity of clonally expanded peripheral T cells was not established.

Profiling relied on immunoSEQ multiplex PCR, and the TCRdb table lists in-frame clones only, not all of them. The sample comprises about 77,000 clones, over 80% of which are singletons, and about 0.32% rests with the top ten. With 8 bases clipped from V and 1 base from J, the junction kept 2 bases outside the gene matches. The CDR3 is made up of 13 amino acids. Germline assignment: CDR1 ENHRY and CDR2 SYGVKD. The sequence derives from an adult with an advanced solid tumor such as melanoma, head and neck, liver or kidney cancer. The sequenced sample was CD4+ or CD8+ T cells sorted from blood, obtained in a trial of the OX40 agonist ivuxolimab. This sequence joins TRBV10-3 and TRBJ2-5, with 9 nucleotides matching TRBD2. This CDR3 is CAIAGGFQETQYF. CDR3 DNA: TGTGCCATCGCGGGGGGGTTCCAAGAGACCCAGTACTTC.